Listed below are T cell receptor beta chains from one sample, sequenced in a study of shared clonotypes between healthy human individuals. Profiled with immunoSEQ multiplex PCR; TCRdb holds only in-frame clones, not every one. The sample has approximately 1.5 million clones, approximately 98.5% seen once. The sequenced sample consisted of naive CD4+ T cells sorted from blood. The receptor source for this set is a man aged 25-40 years in good health. CDR3s include the opening cysteine and the closing phenylalanine or tryptophan. The D gene is left open where the match is weak. Clone size, where shown, is once, few, many, or a class for clones that have expanded.

J	size	length	V	D	DNA	CDR3
TRBJ2-1	NA	14	TRBV19	NA	TGTGCCAGTAGTATAAGCGCGGGAATCAATGAGCAGTTCTTC	CASSISAGINEQFF
TRBJ2-7	NA	12	TRBV28	NA	TGTGCCACGCTGCCGTTAGCGGACGAGCAGTACTTC	CATLPLADEQYF
TRBJ2-2	NA	18	TRBV4-3	TRBD1	TGCGCCAGCAGCCAAGATCCCAGCAGGACAGGGGAGACCGGGGAGCTGTTTTTT	CASSQDPSRTGETGELFF
TRBJ2-1	NA	15	TRBV5-1	TRBD1	TGCGCCAGCAGCTTGGACAGGGGGCTGTACAATGAGCAGTTCTTC	CASSLDRGLYNEQFF
TRBJ2-5	NA	16	TRBV9	NA	TGTGCCAGCAGCGTAACCCCCTGGGCCGGAGGAGAGACCCAGTACTTC	CASSVTPWAGGETQYF
TRBJ1-5	few	13	TRBV28	NA	TGTGCCAGCAGCAGGGACTTCAATCAGCCCCAGCATTTT	CASSRDFNQPQHF
TRBJ2-5	NA	16	TRBV28	TRBD1	TGTGCCAGCAGCCTGGGACAGGGGCTCGCCCCAGAGACCCAGTACTTC	CASSLGQGLAPETQYF
TRBJ2-1	NA	14	TRBV18	TRBD2	TGTGCCACCACCGGAGTAGCGGGAGCTCTTGAGCAGTTCTTC	CATTGVAGALEQFF
TRBJ2-7	NA	18	TRBV19	NA	TGTGCCAGTAGTACCCTCCAGGGCGGTCTTAGTAGCTCCTACGAGCAGTACTTC	CASSTLQGGLSSSYEQYF
TRBJ2-5	once	13	TRBV18	NA	TGTGCCAGCTCACCAACAGGGACAGAGACCCAGTACTTC	CASSPTGTETQYF
TRBJ2-7	NA	15	TRBV19	NA	TGTGCCAGTAGTATAGGGGCACAGGTGGTCTACGAGCAGTACTTC	CASSIGAQVVYEQYF
TRBJ2-3	NA	18	TRBV5-1	TRBD1	TGCGCCAGCAGCTTAGAGGGACAGGGGGCTCTTAGCACAGATACGCAGTATTTT	CASSLEGQGALSTDTQYF
TRBJ1-2	NA	13	TRBV5-6	NA	TGTGCCAGCAGCTTGGCCAATCCGGGTGGCTACACCTTC	CASSLANPGGYTF
TRBJ2-2	NA	15	TRBV7-2	NA	TGTGCCAGCAGCTCCCGGACCGGGGTCACCGGGGAGCTGTTTTTT	CASSSRTGVTGELFF
TRBJ1-5	NA	16	TRBV18	NA	TGTGCCAGCTCAACGTGGGACGGGATTAGCAATCAGCCCCAGCATTTT	CASSTWDGISNQPQHF
TRBJ2-5	NA	14	TRBV7-8	NA	TGTGCCAGCAGCTCCCTAAGGAGACAAGAGACCCAGTACTTC	CASSSLRRQETQYF
TRBJ1-1	NA	15	TRBV9	NA	TGTGCCAGCAGCGCTACGGGCTTGATGAACACTGAAGCTTTCTTT	CASSATGLMNTEAFF
TRBJ2-5	NA	13	TRBV27	NA	TGTGCCAGCAGTTTCGGGGCCTCCGGGACCCAGTACTTC	CASSFGASGTQYF
TRBJ2-7	once	15	TRBV7-6	TRBD2	TGTGCCAGCAGCTTAGTCCGACTAGCGGGAGGGGAGCAGTACTTC	CASSLVRLAGGEQYF
TRBJ2-7	NA	14	TRBV18	NA	TGTGCCAGCTCAAGTGAGAGGGATCTCTACGAGCAGTACTTC	CASSSERDLYEQYF
TRBJ1-1	once	11	TRBV7-2	NA	TGTGCCAGCAGCTTCTACACTGAAGCTTTCTTT	CASSFYTEAFF
TRBJ2-3	NA	20	TRBV5-4	NA	TGTGCCAGCAGACCTACCCCCGGGCGGACCCTAACAGGAGGCACAGATACGCAGTATTTT	CASRPTPGRTLTGGTDTQYF
TRBJ1-4	NA	15	TRBV15	NA	TGTGCCACCAGCAGAGGTCGCAGCGGCAATGAAAAACTGTTTTTT	CATSRGRSGNEKLFF
TRBJ2-7	NA	12	TRBV28	NA	TGTGCCAGCAAACGCGGAACCTACGAGCAGTACTTC	CASKRGTYEQYF
TRBJ1-1	NA	16	TRBV5-1	TRBD1	TGCGCCAGCAGCTTGTTCACGGGACAGGGGCACACTGAAGCTTTCTTT	CASSLFTGQGHTEAFF
TRBJ1-2	NA	14	TRBV7-6	NA	TGTGCCAGCAGCTTAGCGCCGGAATACTATGGCTACACCTTC	CASSLAPEYYGYTF
TRBJ1-2	NA	17	TRBV28	NA	TGTGCCAGCAGAGCTCCGGGCCATAACAAAAAGTATTCTGGCTACACCTTC	CASRAPGHNKKYSGYTF
TRBJ1-2	NA	16	TRBV4-3	NA	TGCGCCAGCAGCCAACAGACGGGGATACGGAGTAATGGCTACACCTTC	CASSQQTGIRSNGYTF
TRBJ2-7	NA	14	TRBV5-5	NA	TGTGCCAGCAGCATTCCAACTCCAACCTACGAGCAGTACTTC	CASSIPTPTYEQYF
TRBJ2-2	NA	16	TRBV11-2	NA	TGTGCCAGCAGCTTAGTCCGGACACCCCAGACCGGGGAGCTGTTTTTT	CASSLVRTPQTGELFF
TRBJ2-1	NA	15	TRBV14	NA	TGTGCCAGCAGCCAAGACCCGCTTCGTTCGACGGAGCAGTTCTTC	CASSQDPLRSTEQFF
TRBJ1-1	NA	14	TRBV7-9	NA	TGTGCCAGCAGCTTAGCTGGGGGGAACACTGAAGCTTTCTTT	CASSLAGGNTEAFF
TRBJ1-2	NA	14	TRBV11-2	NA	TGTGCCAGCACCAGTTCCCAGGGAACCTATGGCTACACCTTC	CASTSSQGTYGYTF
TRBJ2-1	NA	12	TRBV11-3	NA	TGTGCCAGCAGCCGCGCAGGGAATGAGCAGTTCTTC	CASSRAGNEQFF
TRBJ2-1	once	16	TRBV7-2	NA	TGTGCCAGCAGCTTAGGAGCAGGGGAAAGCTACAATGAGCAGTTCTTC	CASSLGAGESYNEQFF
TRBJ2-7	NA	13	TRBV27	TRBD2	TGTGCCAGCAGGTTAGCGGGAGGGTACGAGCAGTACTTC	CASRLAGGYEQYF
TRBJ2-5	few	15	TRBV9	NA	TGTGCCAGCAGCGTACGGGCAGGGGCCAAAGAGACCCAGTACTTC	CASSVRAGAKETQYF
TRBJ2-3	once	15	TRBV7-9	TRBD2	TGTGCCAGCAGCTCGACTAGCGGTTTCACAGATACGCAGTATTTT	CASSSTSGFTDTQYF
TRBJ2-1	NA	14	TRBV12-2	NA	TGTGCAAGTCGCACAGATCCATTTTACAATGAGCAGTTCTTC	CASRTDPFYNEQFF
TRBJ2-7	NA	15	TRBV6-1	NA	TGTGCCAGCAGTGACCAAACTAGGGTTTCCTACGAGCAGTACTTC	CASSDQTRVSYEQYF
TRBJ2-7	NA	16	TRBV4-3	TRBD2	TGCGCCAGCAGCCAAGAAGTGGTAGCGGGAAGGTACGAGCAGTACTTC	CASSQEVVAGRYEQYF
TRBJ2-1	NA	14	TRBV2	TRBD1	TGTGCCAGCAGGGTGACAGGGGTTGACAATGAGCAGTTCTTC	CASRVTGVDNEQFF
TRBJ1-3	NA	16	TRBV19	TRBD1	TGTGCCAGCAATCCGGAGGACAGGGGTATCGGAAACACCATATATTTT	CASNPEDRGIGNTIYF
TRBJ2-7	NA	15	TRBV27	TRBD1	TGTGCCAGCAGTCCGACGGACAGGGCGTCCTACGAGCAGTACTTC	CASSPTDRASYEQYF
TRBJ1-1	NA	14	TRBV19	TRBD1	TGTGCCAGTAGTATCGGGGACAGGTGGACTGAAGCTTTCTTT	CASSIGDRWTEAFF
TRBJ1-1	NA	15	TRBV5-5	TRBD1	TGTGCCAGCAGACCCCAGACAGGGAGCCTCACTGAAGCTTTCTTT	CASRPQTGSLTEAFF
TRBJ2-3	once	15	TRBV21-1	NA	TGTGCCAGCAGACGAGCGGGACCTAGCACAGATACGCAGTATTTT	CASRRAGPSTDTQYF
TRBJ1-1	NA	14	TRBV10-1	TRBD1	TGCGCCAGCAGTGATGTGAGGGGACAGGCTGAAGCTTTCTTT	CASSDVRGQAEAFF
TRBJ2-5	NA	14	TRBV5-1	NA	TGCGCCAGCAGCTTAGAACAGGCCGGAGAGACCCAGTACTTC	CASSLEQAGETQYF
TRBJ1-5	NA	13	TRBV19	NA	TGTGCCAGTAGTCACGTGTTAAATCAGCCCCAGCATTTT	CASSHVLNQPQHF
TRBJ2-1	NA	17	TRBV5-1	NA	TGCGCCAGCAGCTTGGGCTCTCTAGCGCCCAGGTACAATGAGCAGTTCTTC	CASSLGSLAPRYNEQFF
TRBJ2-2	NA	16	TRBV5-5	TRBD2	TGTGCCAGCAGCGGACGACTAGCGGGAGCCACCGGGGAGCTGTTTTTT	CASSGRLAGATGELFF
TRBJ1-4	NA	17	TRBV5-4	NA	TGTGCCAGCAGCTTGGGGTCGGCGCCAGCAACTAATGAAAAACTGTTTTTT	CASSLGSAPATNEKLFF
TRBJ2-1	NA	18	TRBV5-1	TRBD2	TGCGCCAGCAGCTTGTTTCTAGCGGGAGATGTATCCTACAATGAGCAGTTCTTC	CASSLFLAGDVSYNEQFF
TRBJ1-2	NA	14	TRBV19	TRBD1	TGTGCCAGTGGGGATTTCGACAGGGCCTATGGCTACACCTTC	CASGDFDRAYGYTF